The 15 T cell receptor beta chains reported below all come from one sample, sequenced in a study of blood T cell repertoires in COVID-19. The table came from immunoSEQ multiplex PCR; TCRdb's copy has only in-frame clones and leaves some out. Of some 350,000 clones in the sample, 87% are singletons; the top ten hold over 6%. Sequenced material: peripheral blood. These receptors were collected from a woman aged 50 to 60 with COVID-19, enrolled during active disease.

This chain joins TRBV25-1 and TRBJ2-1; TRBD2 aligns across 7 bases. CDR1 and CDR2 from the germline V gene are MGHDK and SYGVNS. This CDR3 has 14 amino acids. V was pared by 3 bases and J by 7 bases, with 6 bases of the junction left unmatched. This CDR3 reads CASSELAVGNEQFF. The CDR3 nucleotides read TGTGCCAGCAGTGAGCTAGCGGTGGGAAATGAGCAGTTCTTC.

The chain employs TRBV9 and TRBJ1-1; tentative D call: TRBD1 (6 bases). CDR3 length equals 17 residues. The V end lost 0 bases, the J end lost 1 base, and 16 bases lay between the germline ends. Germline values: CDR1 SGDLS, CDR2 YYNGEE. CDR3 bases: TGTGCCAGCAGCGTAGCTTTGGGACAATCTAAGAACACTGAAGCTTTCTTT. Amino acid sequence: CASSVALGQSKNTEAFF.

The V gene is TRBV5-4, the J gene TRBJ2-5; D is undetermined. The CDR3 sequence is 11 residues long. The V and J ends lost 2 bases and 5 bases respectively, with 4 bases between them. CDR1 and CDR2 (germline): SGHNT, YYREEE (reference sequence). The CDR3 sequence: CASSFEETQYF. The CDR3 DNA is TGTGCCAGCAGCTTTGAGGAGACCCAGTACTTC.

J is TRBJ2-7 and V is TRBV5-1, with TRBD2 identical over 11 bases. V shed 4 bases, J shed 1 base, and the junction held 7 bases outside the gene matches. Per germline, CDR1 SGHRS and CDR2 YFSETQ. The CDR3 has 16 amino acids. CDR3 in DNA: TGCGCCAGCAGCCGACCCTGGACTAGCGGGTCCTACGAGCAGTACTTC. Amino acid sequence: CASSRPWTSGSYEQYF.

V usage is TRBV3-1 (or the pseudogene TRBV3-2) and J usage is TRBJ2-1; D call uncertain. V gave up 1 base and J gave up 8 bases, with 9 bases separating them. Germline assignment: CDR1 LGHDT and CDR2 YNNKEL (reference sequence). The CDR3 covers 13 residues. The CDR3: CASSQVSEDEQFF. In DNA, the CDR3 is TGTGCCAGCAGCCAAGTTTCTGAGGATGAGCAGTTCTTC.

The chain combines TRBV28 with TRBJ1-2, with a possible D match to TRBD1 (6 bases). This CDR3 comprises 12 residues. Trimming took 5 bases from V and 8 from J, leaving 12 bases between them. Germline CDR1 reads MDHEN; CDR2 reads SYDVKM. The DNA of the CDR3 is TGTGCCAGCAGTAACAGGGCTTGGGGCTACACCTTC. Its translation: CASSNRAWGYTF.

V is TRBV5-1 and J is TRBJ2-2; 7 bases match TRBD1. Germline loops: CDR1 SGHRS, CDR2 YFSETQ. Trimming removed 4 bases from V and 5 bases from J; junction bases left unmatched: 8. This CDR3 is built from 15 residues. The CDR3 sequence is CASSEGTVGTGELFF. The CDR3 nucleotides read TGCGCCAGCAGCGAAGGGACAGTAGGAACCGGGGAGCTGTTTTTT.

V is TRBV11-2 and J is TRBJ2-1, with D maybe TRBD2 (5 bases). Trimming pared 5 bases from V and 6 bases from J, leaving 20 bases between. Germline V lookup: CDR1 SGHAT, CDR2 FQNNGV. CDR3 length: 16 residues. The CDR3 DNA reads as TGTGCCAGCAGCCTCCCCTCGGCAGGAGGAAGCAATGAGCAGTTCTTC. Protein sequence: CASSLPSAGGSNEQFF.

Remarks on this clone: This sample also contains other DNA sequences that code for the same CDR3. The CDR3 DNA reads as TGTGCCACCAGTGATTTCTATAGCAATCAGCCCCAGCATTTT. This gives the protein CATSDFYSNQPQHF. The rearrangement joins TRBV24-1 to TRBJ1-5; D not certain. Trimming stripped 1 base from V and 0 bases from J, with 3 bases between. CDR3 size: 14 residues. Germline values: CDR1 KGHDR, CDR2 SFDVKD.

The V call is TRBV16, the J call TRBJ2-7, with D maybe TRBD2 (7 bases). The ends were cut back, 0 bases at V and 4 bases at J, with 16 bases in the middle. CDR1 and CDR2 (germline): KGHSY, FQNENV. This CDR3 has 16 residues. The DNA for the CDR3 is TGTGCCAGCAGCCAATCTCCGATTAGGGGGGGTTACGAGCAGTACTTC. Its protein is CASSQSPIRGGYEQYF.

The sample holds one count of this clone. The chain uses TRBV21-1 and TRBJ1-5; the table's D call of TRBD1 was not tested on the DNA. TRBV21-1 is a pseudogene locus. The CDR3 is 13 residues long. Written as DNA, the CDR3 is TGTGCCAGCATTCCACAGGGCCATCAGCCCCAGCATTTT. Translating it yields CASIPQGHQPQHF.

CDR3 DNA sequence: TGTGCCAGCAGCCTGAGACGACAGGGGACCCTGAACACTGAAGCTTTCTTT. It specifies CASSLRRQGTLNTEAFF. The chain recombines TRBV7-2 with TRBJ1-1, with 8 nucleotides matching TRBD1. CDR1 SGHTA and CDR2 FQGNSA come from the germline V gene. There are 17 residues in the CDR3. The ends lost 5 bases at V and 0 bases at J; junction bases unmatched: 11.

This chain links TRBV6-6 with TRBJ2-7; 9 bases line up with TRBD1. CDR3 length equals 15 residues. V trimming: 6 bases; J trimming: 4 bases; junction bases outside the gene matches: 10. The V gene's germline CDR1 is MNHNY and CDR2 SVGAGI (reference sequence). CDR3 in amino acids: CASSYETGGPYEQYF. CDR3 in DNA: TGTGCCAGCAGCTACGAGACAGGGGGACCTTACGAGCAGTACTTC.

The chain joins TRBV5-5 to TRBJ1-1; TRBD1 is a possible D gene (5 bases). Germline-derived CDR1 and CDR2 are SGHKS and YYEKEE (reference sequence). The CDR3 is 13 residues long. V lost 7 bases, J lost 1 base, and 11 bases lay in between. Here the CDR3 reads CASSSQGNTEAFF. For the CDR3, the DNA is TGTGCCAGCTCATCCCAGGGGAACACTGAAGCTTTCTTT.

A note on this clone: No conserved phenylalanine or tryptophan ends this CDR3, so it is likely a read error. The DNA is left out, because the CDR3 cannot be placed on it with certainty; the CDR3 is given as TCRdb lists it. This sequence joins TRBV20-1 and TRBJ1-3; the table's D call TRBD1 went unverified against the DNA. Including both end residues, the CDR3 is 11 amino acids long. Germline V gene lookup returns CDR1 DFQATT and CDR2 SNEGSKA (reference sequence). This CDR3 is CSARENDRICL.